The 5 T cell receptor beta chains below all came from one sample that was sequenced in a study of identical twins. TCRdb called the 5' RACE reads again in MiXCR, with one record for every CDR3 protein. The table includes fewer than 250,000 distinct CDR3 sequences, around 8.1% detected once. Separately, the same data were catalogued under a study of yellow fever vaccine responses in identical twins.

Material for sequencing was memory (CD45RO+) T cells sorted from blood. All receptors come from a woman aged 18-29 years in good health.

The sample holds many counts of this clonotype. The chain joins TRBV6-1 to TRBJ1-1; D might be TRBD1 (6 bases). The CDR3 loop spans 15 amino acids. The V and J ends lost 6 bases and 5 bases respectively, with 19 bases between them. From germline, CDR1 is MNHNS and CDR2 SASEGT. CDR3 protein: CASSPGSGAWTEAFF. The CDR3 DNA is TGTGCCAGCAGCCCTGGCTCGGGGGCGTGGACTGAAGCTTTCTTT.

J is TRBJ2-7 and V is TRBV6-5, with TRBD2 identical over 10 bases. CDR1 and CDR2 from the germline V gene are MNHEY and SVGAGI. The V gene end was trimmed by 2 bases and the J gene end by 6 bases; junction bases not matched to a gene: 7. The CDR3 contains 15 residues. CDR3 loop: CASSYPAGGILEQYF. DNA of the CDR3: TGTGCCAGCAGTTACCCAGCGGGAGGGATTCTCGAGCAGTACTTC.

This clonotype appeared a few times. This chain uses TRBV9 with TRBJ2-6; the D gene is possibly TRBD1 (6 bases). Germline V gene lookup returns CDR1 SGDLS and CDR2 YYNGEE. The CDR3 loop spans 15 amino acids. Trimming pared 4 bases from V and 1 base from J, leaving 9 bases between. Here the CDR3 DNA reads TGTGCCAGCAGCATCAGGGGTTCTGGGGCCAACGTCCTGACTTTC. It specifies CASSIRGSGANVLTF.

This clonotype has at least ten counts. V and J are TRBV4-1 and TRBJ2-2; TRBD2 agrees at 13 bases. Losses at the gene ends were 4 bases for V and 2 bases for J; bases not matched to a gene: 4. Germline V gene lookup returns CDR1 MGHRA and CDR2 YSYEKL. The CDR3 loop spans 17 amino acids. DNA of the CDR3: TGCGCCAGCAGCCGAACTAGCGGGGGGGCTAACACCGGGGAGCTGTTTTTT. Protein sequence: CASSRTSGGANTGELFF.

This chain connects TRBV30 to TRBJ2-1; no clear D. The CDR3 loop spans 14 amino acids. V lost 0 bases, J lost 2 bases, and 8 bases lay in between. The germline CDR1 and CDR2 sequences are GTSNPN and SVGIG (reference sequence). The CDR3 DNA reads TGTGCCTGGAGTGTAGGTGGAGCCTACAATGAGCAGTTCTTC. This gives the protein CAWSVGGAYNEQFF.